Below, 6 T cell receptor beta chains from the same sample are listed, as sequenced in a study of blood T cell repertoires in COVID-19. Measured with immunoSEQ multiplex PCR; TCRdb has only the in-frame clones, and not every one. The table records over 300,000 clones, approximately 90% of them present only once. Sequencing was done on a sample of PBMCs or T cells enriched from blood (not recorded which). These TCRs come from a woman aged 30 to 39 who had recovered from COVID-19.

The V and J genes are TRBV4-2 and TRBJ1-2; 7 positions match TRBD1. The CDR3 is 15 residues long. Germline V lookup: CDR1 LGHNA, CDR2 YNFKEQ. V shed 2 bases, J shed 4 bases, and the junction held 7 bases outside the gene matches. In nucleotides, the CDR3 is TGTGCCAGCAGCCAATCCAGGGGGGCGGCCTATGGCTACACCTTC. Translated, it gives CASSQSRGAAYGYTF.

A single count supports this clone. The V gene is TRBV7-9, the J gene TRBJ1-1; possibly TRBD1 for D (6 bases). V was cut by 5 bases and J by 4 bases, with 11 bases left in between. Germline-derived CDR1 and CDR2 are SEHNR and FQNEAQ (reference sequence). CDR3 size: 13 residues. The CDR3 here is CASSPGHITEAFF. The CDR3 DNA reads as TGTGCCAGCAGCCCGGGACACATCACTGAAGCTTTCTTT.

The chain links TRBV18 to TRBJ1-2, with D perhaps matching TRBD1 (5 bases). This CDR3 contains 16 residues. Germline V gene sequence: CDR1 KGHSH, CDR2 LQKENI. The V end lost 1 base, the J end lost 4 bases, and 16 bases lay between the germline ends. In DNA form, the CDR3 reads TGTGCCAGCTCACCACTCCATGGGGACTGGTCCTATGGCTACACCTTC. Its translation: CASSPLHGDWSYGYTF.

J is TRBJ2-3 and V is TRBV7-2, with 11 bases fitting TRBD2. The germline CDR1 and CDR2 sequences are SGHTA and FQGNSA. This CDR3 contains 16 residues. The ends lost 1 base at V and 2 bases at J; junction bases unmatched: 2. This CDR3 is CASSLGLAGNTDTQYF. CDR3 DNA sequence: TGTGCCAGCAGCTTAGGACTAGCGGGGAACACAGATACGCAGTATTTT.

The V call is TRBV5-3, the J call TRBJ2-1; 9 bases fit TRBD2. TRBV5-3 is identified as an open reading frame with a role that is uncertain. Germline trimming cut 0 bases from V and 10 bases from J; bases unmatched to any gene: 2. The CDR3 runs 13 residues. DNA of the CDR3: TGTGCCAGAAGCTTGGTGCTAGCGGGGGAGCAGTTCTTC. Its translation is CARSLVLAGEQFF.

The chain recombines TRBV2 with TRBJ1-3; the D is unclear. Trimming removed 6 bases at V and 0 bases at J, with 12 bases between. The germline gives CDR1 SNHLY, CDR2 FYNNEI. The CDR3 has 15 amino acids. The CDR3 DNA follows: TGTGCCAGCAGGGCGGATTTCGCCTCTGGAAACACCATATATTTT. Protein sequence: CASRADFASGNTIYF.